The rows below give T cell receptor beta chains drawn from one sample of a study of technical replicates of blood from several donors. The protocol was immunoSEQ multiplex PCR, while the TCRdb copy is restricted to in-frame clones and leaves out a portion. The profile shows under 75,000 clones, 85% to 95% of them singletons. Sequenced input: PBMCs. The receptors here all came from a human donor in good health. Some clones in this sample may be carry-over from other donors' samples. The CDR3 runs from the conserved cysteine through the conserved F or W. Each record gives: J gene, CDR3 length, V gene, D gene, clone size, CDR3 DNA, CDR3 protein. The D gene is left open where the match is weak. The size field is filled for only some rows; it gives once, few, many or a size class.

TRBJ2-1 17 TRBV5-1 TRBD2 NA TGCGCCAGCAGCTTGAGGGGAGCGGGGGCCACGGCAAATGAGCAGTTCTTC CASSLRGAGATANEQFF
TRBJ2-7 14 TRBV7-6 TRBD1 NA TGTGCCAGCAGCTTTATACAGGGGGCGGCGGAGCAGTACTTC CASSFIQGAAEQYF
TRBJ2-1 18 TRBV4-1 TRBD2 NA TGCGCCAGCAGCCAATGGGGCCGGCGGGGGGGCGGCTACAATGAGCAGTTCTTC CASSQWGRRGGGYNEQFF
TRBJ1-6 15 TRBV7-9 TRBD1 NA TGTGCCAGCAGCGTCGGAGGGGGCTCTGGTTCACCCCTCCACTTT CASSVGGGSGSPLHF
TRBJ1-1 14 TRBV11-1 TRBD1 NA TGTGCCAGCAACACAGGGGAGACGAACACTGAAGCTTTCTTT CASNTGETNTEAFF
TRBJ2-1 15 TRBV11-2 NA NA TGTGCCAGCAGCCTAGAGGGACACCTTAGGGATGAGCAGTTCTTC CASSLEGHLRDEQFF
TRBJ1-4 15 TRBV7-2 TRBD1 NA TGTGCCAGCAGCTCCCAGACAGGGGCTAATGAAAAACTGTTTTTT CASSSQTGANEKLFF
TRBJ2-1 19 TRBV7-8 TRBD2 NA TGTGCCAGCAGCTTAGGTTCTAGCGGGATACCAAGCTCCTACAATGAGCAGTTCTTC CASSLGSSGIPSSYNEQFF
TRBJ1-4 16 TRBV4-1 TRBD1 once TGCGCCAGCAGCCAAGATAAGGACAGGCGGGACGAAAAACTGTTTTTT CASSQDKDRRDEKLFF
TRBJ1-5 16 TRBV6-6 NA NA TGTGCCAGCGCGGCTTCGGGTAGGGGTCCTATCCAGCCCCAGCATTTT CASAASGRGPIQPQHF
TRBJ2-5 13 TRBV5-4 NA NA TGTGCCAGCAGCTCCCAGCGTCAAGAGACCCAGTACTTC CASSSQRQETQYF
TRBJ1-3 14 TRBV5-1 NA NA TGCGCCAGCAGCTTGGGGAGGGCCGGAAACACCATATATTTT CASSLGRAGNTIYF
TRBJ2-5 15 TRBV7-8 TRBD2 NA TGTGCCAGCAGCCGACGGGGGGTAGGACAAGAGACCCAGTACTTC CASSRRGVGQETQYF
TRBJ2-1 12 TRBV2 NA NA TGTGCCAGCAGGGGTTTACAGGGATTGGCAGTCTTC CASRGLQGLAVF
TRBJ1-1 13 TRBV9 TRBD1 NA TGTGCCAGCAGCCAAGAGGCGACAGGGGAAGCTTTCTTT CASSQEATGEAFF
TRBJ2-7 15 TRBV7-7 NA once TGTGCCAGCAGCCGCCCCGAGGAATCAAACTACGAGCAGTACTTC CASSRPEESNYEQYF
TRBJ2-1 15 TRBV4-3 TRBD2 NA TGCGCCAGCAGCCAAGATTCGGGGGGGTACAATGAGCAGTTCTTC CASSQDSGGYNEQFF
TRBJ1-2 14 TRBV2 TRBD1 NA TGTGCCAGCACCTCGGGACAGGGAAACTATGGCTACACCTTC CASTSGQGNYGYTF
TRBJ1-2 15 TRBV25-1 NA NA TGTGCCAGCAGTCCGTCTGTTGAGAGTAACTATGGCTACACCTTC CASSPSVESNYGYTF
TRBJ1-6 14 TRBV15 NA NA TGTGCCACCAGCAGAGGAGGGGGTAATTCACCCCTCCACTTT CATSRGGGNSPLHF
TRBJ1-1 15 TRBV19 NA NA TGTGCCAGTAGCCCGTCCCGGGTGGGGAACACTGAAGCTTTCTTT CASSPSRVGNTEAFF
TRBJ2-3 13 TRBV6-4 NA NA TGTGCCAGCAGTCAGGCCGAAACAGATACGCAGTATTTT CASSQAETDTQYF
TRBJ2-1 15 TRBV5-4 TRBD2 NA TGTGCCAGCAGCCAAGGGACTAGCGGGAGGGATGAGCAGTTCTTC CASSQGTSGRDEQFF
TRBJ1-4 16 TRBV7-9 NA NA TGTGCCAGCAGCCCTACAGGGAGGGGAACTAATGAAAAACTGTTTTTT CASSPTGRGTNEKLFF
TRBJ2-3 16 TRBV12-5 TRBD1 NA TGTGCTAGTGGTTTGGTACTTGACAGGGGGTCAGATACGCAGTATTTT CASGLVLDRGSDTQYF
TRBJ2-2 13 TRBV7-2 NA NA TGTGCCAGCAGCCTGCTAGCGACCGGGGAGCTGTTTTTT CASSLLATGELFF
TRBJ2-2 15 TRBV5-1 NA NA TGCGCCAGCAGCTTGACAGAGGGCGACACCGGGGAGCTGTTTTTT CASSLTEGDTGELFF
TRBJ2-5 20 TRBV14 TRBD2 NA TGTGCCAGCAGCCAAGATCCCGGCTCGGCTAGCGGGGGGGGACCAGAGACCCAGTACTTC CASSQDPGSASGGGPETQYF
TRBJ2-4 16 TRBV4-2 NA once TGTGCCAGCAGCCTACAGGAGCTCGGAGCCAAAAACATTCAGTACTTC CASSLQELGAKNIQYF
TRBJ1-5 13 TRBV6-5 NA few TGTGCCAGCAGTTATTCTGTAAATCAGCCCCAGCATTTT CASSYSVNQPQHF
TRBJ2-1 14 TRBV7-6 NA NA TGTGCCAGCAGCTTAGGCAGGCCGGACAATGAGCAGTTCTTC CASSLGRPDNEQFF
TRBJ1-1 13 TRBV27 NA NA TGTGCCAGCAGTCTCAGGGTCCAATCTGAAGCTTTCTTT CASSLRVQSEAFF
TRBJ2-1 14 TRBV2 TRBD2 NA TGTGCCAGCAGGCGGGAGGGCCCCTATGGTGAGCAGTTCTTC CASRREGPYGEQFF
TRBJ2-5 14 TRBV2 TRBD2 NA TGTGCCAGCAGCCCAGCGGGGGGGCGCGAGACCCAGTACTTC CASSPAGGRETQYF
TRBJ1-5 17 TRBV4-3 NA NA TGCGCCAGCAGCCAAGATCTTTCCGGGGATAGCAATCAGCCCCAGCATTTT CASSQDLSGDSNQPQHF
TRBJ1-2 12 TRBV11-1 NA NA TGTGCCAGCAGCAAACTTACGGGAGGTCTTTTCTTC CASSKLTGGLFF
TRBJ1-1 13 TRBV7-6 NA NA TGTGCCAGCAGCTTTCGGGTTTCGGCTGAAGCTTTCTTT CASSFRVSAEAFF
TRBJ2-1 15 TRBV27 NA NA TGTGCCAGCAGTTCGGTCGTCAACCCGGACAATGAGCAGTTCTTC CASSSVVNPDNEQFF
TRBJ1-1 13 TRBV7-3 NA NA TGTGCCAGCAGCTTCAGTCTGAACACTGAAGCTTTCTTT CASSFSLNTEAFF
TRBJ2-7 14 TRBV29-1 TRBD1 NA TGCAGCGTTGGAGACAGGGTCCCATCCTACGAGCAGTACTTC CSVGDRVPSYEQYF
TRBJ2-5 14 TRBV19 NA once TGTGCCAGTAGTCCCCAGGGAATCCAAGAGACCCAGTACTTC CASSPQGIQETQYF
TRBJ2-3 13 TRBV29-1 NA NA TGCAGCGCCCTCTTGGTGCGGACAGATACGCAGTATTTT CSALLVRTDTQYF
TRBJ1-1 10 TRBV20-1 TRBD1 few TGCAGTGCCTTGACAGGGAAAGCTTTCTTT CSALTGKAFF
TRBJ2-2 15 TRBV4-2 NA NA TGTGCCAGCAGCCCCGTGGAGGCGAACACCGGGGAGCTGTTTTTT CASSPVEANTGELFF
TRBJ2-7 14 TRBV10-3 TRBD1 NA TGTGCCATCAGGACAGGGCCAAGCTCCTACGAGCAGTACTTC CAIRTGPSSYEQYF
TRBJ1-1 15 TRBV4-3 NA NA TGCGCCAGCAGCCAAGATCTCGGGGGGGCCACTGAAGCTTTCTTT CASSQDLGGATEAFF
TRBJ1-3 16 TRBV4-1 NA NA TGCGCCAGCAGCCAAGAGAAGGACTACTCTGGAAACACCATATATTTT CASSQEKDYSGNTIYF
TRBJ2-3 14 TRBV6-1 NA NA TGTGCCAGCAGTGAACAAACTCGGGGAGATACGCAGTATTTT CASSEQTRGDTQYF
TRBJ2-2 13 TRBV29-1 TRBD2 many TGCAGCGTTGCTCTAGCGGGAGCCGGGGAGCTGTTTTTT CSVALAGAGELFF
TRBJ2-3 15 TRBV4-3 TRBD2 NA TGCGCCAGCAGCCAAGACCGGGGGGGTTCAGATACGCAGTATTTT CASSQDRGGSDTQYF
TRBJ1-1 13 TRBV29-1 TRBD1 NA TGCAGCGCATCGGGACAGATGAACACTGAAGCTTTCTTT CSASGQMNTEAFF